This T cell receptor (beta chain) derives from a study of tumor-infiltrating lymphocytes in primary liver carcinoma. Overall study: The cohort included men and women aged 30 to 69 years. Stage T1-T3 N0M0 and a size of roughly 4 to 10 cm characterized the tumors.

A constant-region primer served to make TCR beta cDNA from roughly 500 ng total RNA. For TCR beta, libraries were produced by three nested multiplex PCR rounds using slightly modified ARM-PCR. In the first two PCR rounds, TRBV1-TRBV30 forward primers were paired with a C-beta reverse primer, and each round lasted roughly 10 cycles. TCRdb re-analysed the multiplex PCR reads in MiXCR, keeping a single row per CDR3 protein. Of approximately 310,000 distinct CDR3 sequences listed, more than 55% are singletons. General study findings and limits: Lower overlap was observed for tumor-adjacent and tumor-blood pairs relative to tumor region pairs. The 250 largest clones made up significantly more of tumor than blood repertoires (p = 0.039).

Blood RNA was derived from unsorted whole blood, and germline DNA was extracted too. For this clonotype: Its cognate antigen is unknown.

CDR1 and CDR2 (germline): SGHKS, YYEKEE (reference sequence). Trimming pared 5 bases from V and 3 bases from J, leaving 11 bases between. The CDR3 loop spans 14 amino acids. The chain couples TRBV5-5 to TRBJ1-4; D unresolved. The sample consisted of peripheral blood. This clonotype was obtained from a middle-aged man with primary liver carcinoma and hepatitis B virus infection. The CDR3 loop reads CASSPGVPNEKLFF. Written as DNA, the CDR3 is TGTGCCAGCAGTCCCGGGGTTCCTAATGAAAAACTGTTTTTT.